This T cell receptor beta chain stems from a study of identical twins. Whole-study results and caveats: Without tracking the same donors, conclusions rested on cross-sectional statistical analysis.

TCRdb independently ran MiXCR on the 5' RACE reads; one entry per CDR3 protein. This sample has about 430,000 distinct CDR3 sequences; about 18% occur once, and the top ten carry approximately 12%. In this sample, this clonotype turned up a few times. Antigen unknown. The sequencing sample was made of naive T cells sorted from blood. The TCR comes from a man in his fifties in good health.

The CDR3 reads CASSTTVLTDTQYF. DNA of the CDR3: TGTGCCAGCAGCACGACAGTTTTAACAGATACGCAGTATTTT. The rearrangement links TRBV13 to TRBJ2-3; D is perhaps TRBD1 (5 bases). Trimming stripped 5 bases from V and 3 bases from J, with 12 bases between. From germline, CDR1 is PRHDT and CDR2 FYEKMQ (reference sequence). The CDR3 covers 14 residues. The full variable domain, its missing parts supplied by reference TRBV13 and TRBJ2-3, is AAGVIQSPRHLIKEKRETATLKCYPIPRHDTVYWYQQGPGQDPQFLISFYEKMQSDKGSIPDRFSAQQFSDYHSELNMSSLELGDSALYFCASSTTVLTDTQYFGPGTRLTVL.